The following is a T cell receptor (beta chain) sequence with its context. This record comes from a study of tumor-infiltrating lymphocytes in primary liver carcinoma. Study as a whole: Those sampled were patients whose primary liver carcinoma was treated by surgical resection.

RNA was extracted from whole blood without cell sorting, alongside germline DNA. The V end lost 10 bases, the J end lost 4 bases, and 16 bases lay between the germline ends. The germline CDR1 and CDR2 sequences are ENHRY and SYGVKD. CDR3 length: 14 residues. Constant-region priming of around 500 ng total RNA yielded TCR beta cDNA. Library construction for TCR beta comprised three nested multiplex PCR rounds performed with slightly modified ARM-PCR. TRBV1-TRBV30 forward and Cbeta reverse primers drove the first two roughly 10-cycle rounds. Via MiXCR, TCRdb re-called the multiplex PCR reads, giving one row per CDR3 protein. The data contain about 180,000 distinct CDR3 sequences, roughly three fifths of them singletons.

The chain is built from TRBV10-3 and TRBJ1-4; tentative D call: TRBD1 (6 bases). The sequencing input was peripheral blood. This TCR was recovered from a man in his forties or fifties with primary liver carcinoma and hepatitis B virus infection. The CDR3 loop reads CASRMTGDNEKLFF. CDR3 nucleotide sequence: TGTGCCAGCCGGATGACAGGCGATAATGAAAAACTGTTTTTT.